The clone carrying this TCR beta chain has a handful of counts. Its target is unknown. The germline V gene has CDR1 ENHRY and CDR2 SYGVKD. The length of the CDR3 is 15 residues. Trimming at V came to 3 bases and at J to 5 bases, leaving 6 bases not matched to a gene. Expressed TCRB transcripts got sequenced, as all isolated RNA was reverse transcribed. Only in-frame clones appear in the TCRdb table, and some are missing; sequencing was by immunoSEQ multiplex PCR. This sample carries 350,000 to 450,000 clones, approximately 15% of them seen once, and the ten largest clones take 0.019%. The sample belongs to a study of beta chain features in type 1 diabetes. As for the study in general: All samples yielded around 98 million examined sorted cells. Findings and caveats of the study: Type 1 diabetes patients had fewer VDJ junction insertions and more deletions. When Type 1 diabetes patients were examined, their TCRB CDR3s proved moderately but significantly shorter in all four CD4+ subsets.

Averaging approximately 110 mL, one heparinised blood draw came from each individual donor. This clonotype originated in a woman aged 18-30 years in good health. The chain couples TRBV10-3 to TRBJ2-5; 10 bases agree with TRBD2. The sample taken for sequencing was naive CD4+ T cells from blood. In DNA, the CDR3 is TGTGCCATCAGTGAAGGGAGCGGGAGGGCGGAGACCCAGTACTTC. The encoded protein is CAISEGSGRAETQYF.